The next 10 T cell receptor beta chains were all read from a single sample in a study of neurological immune-mediated disorders. TCRdb re-called the 5' RACE reads with MiXCR, one entry per CDR3 protein. The sample yields 67,000 or so distinct CDR3 sequences, roughly 15% seen once. Time point of the sample: longitudinal time-point 1 (baseline). The sequenced sample was PBMCs. The receptor set was obtained from a female donor with HTLV-1-associated myelopathy (HAM/TSP).

This clonotype appeared many times. The chain couples TRBV7-8 to TRBJ2-5; 7 bases agree with TRBD1. Germline assignment: CDR1 SGHVS and CDR2 FQNEAQ. The CDR3 is made up of 16 amino acids. The ends lost 3 bases at V and 1 base at J; junction bases unmatched: 8. The CDR3 region is CASSFPGTASQETQYF. In nucleotides, the CDR3 is TGTGCCAGCAGCTTCCCTGGGACAGCAAGCCAAGAGACCCAGTACTTC.

This clonotype was seen at least ten times. This rearrangement joins TRBV5-1 to TRBJ2-7; D perhaps matches TRBD1 (6 bases). This CDR3 spans 15 amino acids. Germline loops: CDR1 SGHRS, CDR2 YFSETQ. V lost 5 bases and J 2 bases, leaving 17 bases between the germline ends. The CDR3 reads CASRRYRDETYEQYF. CDR3 nucleotides: TGCGCCAGCAGACGATACAGGGATGAAACCTACGAGCAGTACTTC. The full variable domain, with the rest looked up from reference TRBV5-1 and TRBJ2-7, is KAGVTQTPRYLIKTRGQQVTLSCSPISGHRSVSWYQQTPGQGLQFLFEYFSETQRNKGNFPGRFSGRQFSNSRSEMNVSTLELGDSALYLCASRRYRDETYEQYFGPGTRLTVT.

CDR3 sequence reads: CASSQADRVLRNEQFF. DNA of the CDR3: TGCGCCAGCAGCCAAGCGGACAGGGTCCTTAGAAATGAGCAGTTCTTC. The J gene is TRBJ2-1, the V gene TRBV4-3; 8 bases are shared with TRBD1. The CDR3 totals 16 residues. The V gene's germline CDR1 is LGHNA and CDR2 YSLEER. J gave up 7 bases and V 1 base, and 9 bases lay outside the gene matches.

This clonotype was counted ten times or more. The chain links TRBV9 to TRBJ2-1; D tentatively reads TRBD1 or TRBD2 (6 bases each). Deletions cut 4 bases from V and 6 bases from J, with 11 bases between. This CDR3 has 13 residues. Germline values: CDR1 SGDLS, CDR2 YYNGEE. CDR3 loop: CASSLTGANEQFF. CDR3 sequence (DNA): TGTGCCAGCAGCCTAACGGGGGCCAATGAGCAGTTCTTC.

This clonotype was counted ten times or more. The V call is TRBV29-1, the J call TRBJ2-1, with no clear D. Germline CDR1 SQVTM, CDR2 ANQGSEA. The CDR3 covers 14 residues. Trimming shortened V by 4 bases and J by 3 bases, and 13 bases separated the two germline ends. This chain's CDR3 is CSVVSLLIYNEQFF. DNA for the CDR3: TGCAGCGTTGTAAGTCTTCTGATCTACAATGAGCAGTTCTTC.

By sample share, this clonotype is medium-sized. The chain employs TRBV28 and TRBJ2-6, with D unclear. Germline V gene lookup returns CDR1 MDHEN and CDR2 SYDVKM. With 5 bases removed from V and 4 bases from J, the gap between germline ends came to 9 bases. The CDR3 totals 14 residues. The DNA of the CDR3 is TGTGCCAGCAGTCAGTTGTCCGGGGCCAACGTCCTGACTTTC. Translating it yields CASSQLSGANVLTF.

The table lists this clonotype with many counts. The V and J genes are TRBV20-1 and TRBJ1-6, with no clear D. Looked up from germline, CDR1 is DFQATT and CDR2 is SNEGSKA (reference sequence). The CDR3 runs 13 residues. V was trimmed by 2 bases and J by 0 bases, leaving 2 bases between them. In DNA form, the CDR3 reads TGCAGTGCTAGAAGCTCCTATAATTCACCCCTCCACTTT. It yields the protein CSARSSYNSPLHF.

Concerning this clonotype: A much larger clone lies one base from this, so it may be a read error. The chain uses TRBV24-1 and TRBJ2-3; 7 nucleotides match TRBD1. V dropped 7 bases and J dropped 1; count of bases not matched to a gene: 10. The CDR3 has 16 residues. Germline-derived CDR1 and CDR2 are KGHDR and SFDVKD. This CDR3 reads CATSELPGQCTDTQYF. CDR3 DNA: TGTGCCACCAGCGAACTACCGGGACAGTGCACAGATACGCAGTATTTT.

For this clonotype: This could be a read error, since a much larger clone is one nucleotide away. V usage is TRBV7-2 and J usage is TRBJ2-5; D tentatively reads TRBD1 or TRBD2 (5 bases each). In germline, CDR1 is SGHTA, CDR2 FQGNSA. The CDR3 covers 14 residues. CDR3 sequence (DNA): TGTGTCAGTGGTGATGCCCGGGGCGGGGAGACCCAGTACTTC. Translated, it gives CVSGDARGGETQYF.

The table lists this clonotype with many counts. This chain joins TRBV5-1 and TRBJ1-1; TRBD1 agrees at 7 bases. V trimming: 5 bases; J trimming: 0 bases; junction bases outside the gene matches: 4. Looked up from germline, CDR1 is SGHRS and CDR2 is YFSETQ. The CDR3 consists of 14 residues. The CDR3 DNA reads TGCGCCAGCAGTATGACAGGGTTGAACACTGAAGCTTTCTTT. This translates into CASSMTGLNTEAFF.